Following are 9 T cell receptor beta chains from one sample sequenced in a study of response to subunit inactivated influenza vaccine. TCRdb reanalysed the RT-PCR reads using MiXCR and keeps one entry per CDR3 protein. The sample shows fewer than 700,000 distinct CDR3 sequences, around 13% of them seen only once. The material was PBMCs from blood, obtained roughly 48 days after vaccination. Receptors were obtained from a man between 45 and 60 years old who received an inactivated influenza vaccine.

This clonotype occurred a few times. The chain recombines TRBV4-3 with TRBJ2-3, with TRBD2 identical over 10 bases. The CDR3 length is 19 residues. V lost 0 bases to trimming and J lost 4 bases; unmatched junction nucleotides: 13. Per germline, CDR1 LGHNA and CDR2 YSLEER. CDR3 sequence reads: CASSQDMIPGAGGPDTQYF. The CDR3 region has the DNA TGCGCCAGCAGCCAAGATATGATCCCGGGAGCGGGAGGGCCAGATACGCAGTATTTT.

Many counts were recorded for this clonotype. The chain carries TRBV29-1 and TRBJ1-1; 7 bases map to TRBD1. There are 14 residues in the CDR3. Germline V lookup: CDR1 SQVTM, CDR2 ANQGSEA. V trimming: 4 bases; J trimming: 4 bases; junction bases outside the gene matches: 9. The CDR3, as DNA: TGCAGCGTTGGAACAGGGGCTCGGGGCACTGAAGCTTTCTTT. Protein: CSVGTGARGTEAFF.

This clonotype has a count of ten or more. The chain is built from TRBV7-9 and TRBJ2-1; possible D gene TRBD2, 5 bases. V lost 6 bases and J lost 0, with 15 bases in between. This CDR3 region has 16 residues. Germline loops: CDR1 SEHNR, CDR2 FQNEAQ (reference sequence). This CDR3 is CASRPTSLPSYNEQFF. In nucleotides, the CDR3 is TGTGCCAGCAGACCCACTAGTCTCCCCTCCTACAATGAGCAGTTCTTC.

V and J are TRBV12-3 or TRBV12-4 and TRBJ2-7; 7 positions match TRBD1. This CDR3 comprises 13 residues. After removal of 5 bases from V and 6 bases from J, the junction contained 7 bases not matched to a gene. For the CDR3, the DNA is TGTGCCAGCAGTCGTACGACAGGGAGCGAGCAGTACTTC. Encoded protein: CASSRTTGSEQYF.

Only a few counts were recorded for this clonotype. The chain carries TRBV7-2 and TRBJ2-2; maybe TRBD1 (5 bases). The V end lost 1 base, the J end lost 6 bases, and 12 bases lay between the germline ends. The CDR3 spans 15 residues. CDR1 SGHTA and CDR2 FQGNSA come from the germline V gene. The CDR3 is CASSLEGNGAGELFF. CDR3 nucleotides: TGTGCCAGCAGCTTAGAGGGGAACGGCGCCGGGGAGCTGTTTTTT.

This clonotype appeared a few times. The chain recombines TRBV5-1 with TRBJ2-7, with D tentatively TRBD1 or TRBD2 (5 bases each). The CDR3 length is 15 residues. Germline V CDR1 and CDR2: SGHRS, YFSETQ. V was shortened by 2 bases and J by 6 bases, with 18 bases between the two germline ends. The chain's CDR3 is CASSFLGTGSGEQYF. The CDR3 nucleotides are TGCGCCAGCAGCTTTTTGGGGACCGGGTCGGGCGAGCAGTACTTC. Combining the CDR3 with reference TRBV5-1 and TRBJ2-7 gives the whole variable domain KAGVTQTPRYLIKTRGQQVTLSCSPISGHRSVSWYQQTPGQGLQFLFEYFSETQRNKGNFPGRFSGRQFSNSRSEMNVSTLELGDSALYLCASSFLGTGSGEQYFGPGTRLTVT.

V and J are TRBV10-3 and TRBJ2-7; 11 positions match TRBD2. Per germline, CDR1 ENHRY and CDR2 SYGVKD. The J segment lost 3 bases and the V segment lost 6 bases, leaving 7 bases of the junction unmatched. The CDR3 sequence is 15 residues long. In DNA, the CDR3 is TGTGCCATCAGGACGACTAGCGGGAATCTCTACGAGCAGTACTTC. It is translated as CAIRTTSGNLYEQYF.

The genes are TRBV5-1 and TRBJ2-1; tentatively, D is TRBD2 (7 bases). The CDR3 sequence is 14 residues long. V was cut by 5 bases and J by 7 bases, with 16 bases left in between. Germline CDR1 and CDR2: SGHRS and YFSETQ. DNA for the CDR3: TGCGCCAGCAGTGGGGGGGCAGGATTAAATGAGCAGTTCTTC. Protein: CASSGGAGLNEQFF.

The chain is built from TRBV28 and TRBJ2-5; D might be TRBD1 (5 bases). The CDR3 has 19 amino acids. Germline V CDR1 and CDR2: MDHEN, SYDVKM. Trimming stripped 5 bases from V and 5 bases from J, with 30 bases between. CDR3 coding DNA: TGTGCCAGCAGTACCCAGGGTCCCACATGGGATGGTTTTCTGGAGACCCAGTACTTC. It translates to CASSTQGPTWDGFLETQYF. Using reference TRBV28 and TRBJ2-5 for the parts outside the CDR3, the full variable domain is DVKVTQSSRYLVKRTGEKVFLECVQDMDHENMFWYRQDPGLGLRLIYFSYDVKMKEKGDIPEGYSVSREKKERFSLILESASTNQTSMYLCASSTQGPTWDGFLETQYFGPGTRLLVL.